These 13 T cell receptor beta chains were all obtained from the same sample, sequenced in a study of cytomegalovirus exposure and HLA in healthy donors. TCRdb's table, derived via immunoSEQ multiplex PCR, lists solely in-frame clones and lacks some. The sample has 110,000 or so clones; around 88% are singletons. Source material: PBMCs. These receptors came from a man between 18 and 29 years old in good health and CMV-seronegative.

The rearrangement links TRBV5-4 to TRBJ1-2, with 8 nucleotides matching TRBD1. V lost 3 bases, J lost 7 bases, and 8 bases stayed unmatched. The CDR3 runs 14 residues. Germline CDR1 is SGHNT and CDR2 is YYREEE (reference sequence). In nucleotides, the CDR3 is TGTGCCAGCAGCTCGGGACAGGCAGGGGGTGGCTACACCTTC. Its translation is CASSSGQAGGGYTF.

The rearrangement joins TRBV7-9 to TRBJ2-1, with D perhaps matching TRBD1 (5 bases). The ends were cut back, 5 bases at V and 2 bases at J, with 13 bases in the middle. CDR1 and CDR2 from the germline V gene are SEHNR and FQNEAQ (reference sequence). There are 15 residues in the CDR3. CDR3 nucleotide sequence: TGTGCCAGCAGCCCATCGCAGGGAACCTACAATGAGCAGTTCTTC. Translation gives CASSPSQGTYNEQFF.

The chain combines TRBV25-1 with TRBJ1-2, with D possibly matching TRBD1 (5 bases). This CDR3 is 13 amino acids long. Germline CDR1 reads MGHDK; CDR2 reads SYGVNS. V gave up 6 bases and J gave up 4 bases, with 12 bases separating them. As DNA, the CDR3 is TGTGCCAGCAGCGGGGGGTTCCTCTATGGCTACACCTTC. Translation gives CASSGGFLYGYTF.

The V call is TRBV9, the J call TRBJ2-7, with D perhaps matching TRBD2 (5 bases). Germline CDR1 is SGDLS and CDR2 is YYNGEE. The CDR3 extends over 15 amino acids. Deletions cut 5 bases from V and 4 bases from J, with 19 bases between. CDR3 residues: CASSPGEGRGYEQYF. The CDR3 nucleotides are TGTGCCAGCAGTCCCGGGGAAGGGAGAGGTTACGAGCAGTACTTC.

This chain uses TRBV19 with TRBJ1-4; D not resolved. Trimming removed 3 bases from V and 4 bases from J, with 9 bases in between. This CDR3 spans 14 amino acids. Germline assignment: CDR1 LNHDA and CDR2 SQIVND (reference sequence). CDR3 in amino acids: CASSIGVLNEKLFF. The CDR3 nucleotides are TGTGCCAGTAGTATTGGAGTACTTAATGAAAAACTGTTTTTT.

This clone was found a few times. This chain links TRBV5-4 with TRBJ1-3; 8 bases fit TRBD1. V gave up 2 bases and J gave up 2 bases; unmatched junction bases: 3. CDR3 length equals 15 residues. From germline, CDR1 is SGHNT and CDR2 YYREEE (reference sequence). CDR3: CASSLQGEAGNTIYF. The CDR3 coding sequence is TGTGCCAGCAGCTTACAGGGGGAAGCTGGAAACACCATATATTTT.

This clone was picked up a small number of times. V usage is TRBV5-1 and J usage is TRBJ2-7; D might be TRBD1 (5 bases). Between the trimmed V and J ends, which lost 0 bases and 7 bases, there was a span of 14 bases. Looked up from germline, CDR1 is SGHRS and CDR2 is YFSETQ. CDR3 length: 14 amino acids. The CDR3 protein is CASSLDGVAGEQYF. CDR3 in DNA: TGCGCCAGCAGCTTGGACGGAGTAGCAGGGGAGCAGTACTTC.

V and J are TRBV13 and TRBJ2-5; weak D call: TRBD2 (5 bases). Trimming pared 1 base from V and 4 bases from J, leaving 10 bases between. The CDR3 extends over 14 amino acids. Germline V gene sequence: CDR1 PRHDT, CDR2 FYEKMQ (reference sequence). The CDR3 DNA reads as TGTGCCAGCAGCTTAGACGGGGTTGGAGAGACCCAGTACTTC. It translates to CASSLDGVGETQYF.

This chain connects TRBV19 to TRBJ1-2; D is possibly TRBD1 (6 bases). Trimming removed 6 bases from V and 4 bases from J, with 24 bases in between. The CDR3 sequence is 17 residues long. Germline CDR1 is LNHDA and CDR2 is SQIVND (reference sequence). This CDR3 reads CASSQPTGGSFGYGYTF. The CDR3 coding sequence is TGTGCCAGTAGCCAACCGACAGGTGGGAGTTTTGGCTATGGCTACACCTTC.

CDR3 DNA: TGTGCCAGCTCACTAAAGGAGGGATTGGGCCAACAGCCCCAGCATTTT. Its translation is CASSLKEGLGQQPQHF. The chain recombines TRBV18 with TRBJ1-5; D is undetermined. V gave up 4 bases and J gave up 7 bases, with 20 bases separating them. The CDR3 runs to 16 residues. The germline gives CDR1 KGHSH, CDR2 LQKENI.

The chain links TRBV5-6 to TRBJ2-7; TRBD1 might be the D (6 bases). V was shortened by 7 bases and J by 2 bases, with 13 bases between the two germline ends. CDR1 and CDR2 from the germline V gene are SGHDT and YYEEEE. The CDR3 totals 13 residues. In DNA, the CDR3 is TGTGCCAGCGGCCTTCCAGGGGCCTACGAGCAGTACTTC. Its protein is CASGLPGAYEQYF.

The chain is built from TRBV5-6 and TRBJ2-4; perhaps TRBD1 as D (6 bases). The V end lost 0 bases, the J end lost 8 bases, and 15 bases lay between the germline ends. CDR3 size: 15 residues. Germline CDR1 SGHDT, CDR2 YYEEEE. The CDR3 nucleotides are TGTGCCAGCAGCTTGGGGCCGCCCTCAGGGGACATTCAGTACTTC. Translation: CASSLGPPSGDIQYF.

The chain couples TRBV6-5 to TRBJ1-2; 10 nucleotides line up with TRBD1. J lost 3 bases, V lost 5 bases, and 3 bases had no gene match. There are 14 residues in the CDR3. The germline gives CDR1 MNHEY, CDR2 SVGAGI. The CDR3 DNA sequence: TGTGCCAGCAGTAGGGGACAGGGGTACTATGGCTACACCTTC. Amino acids: CASSRGQGYYGYTF.